The sequence of this T cell receptor beta chain was determined in a study of monozygotic twins with inflammatory bowel disease. The CDR3 is made up of 16 amino acids. CDR1 is MRHNA and CDR2 is SNTAGT in the germline V gene. Following a re-call of the 5' RACE reads, TCRdb has one entry per CDR3 protein and lacks DNA. The sample has fewer than 400,000 distinct CDR3 sequences. The clonotype was recovered from a human donor with ulcerative colitis or Crohn's disease, or a healthy co-twin of an affected twin (not recorded which). What was sequenced was blood. J is TRBJ2-3 and V is TRBV6-4; TCRdb designates TRBD2, a call that cannot be tested without DNA. This CDR3 is CASSDSTAGDTDTQYF.